A single sample is the source of the 9 T cell receptor beta chains below, sequenced in a study of T cell responses to AZD1222 COVID-19 vaccine. Here immunoSEQ multiplex PCR was the method, and the copy in TCRdb shows in-frame clones only, minus some. The sample consists of approximately 110,000 clones, roughly nine tenths of them appearing once. Material: peripheral blood, obtained on day 0 of AZD1222 vaccination. The receptor set was obtained from an adult in good health.

The chain recombines TRBV3-1 (or the pseudogene TRBV3-2) with TRBJ1-4; D is uncertain. V was cut by 6 bases and J by 0 bases, with 20 bases left in between. CDR1 is LGHDT and CDR2 is YNNKEL in the germline V gene (reference sequence). The CDR3 has 18 amino acids. CDR3 DNA: TGTGCCAGCAGTTCCTCGGCAGGTGACACAACAACTAATGAAAAACTGTTTTTT. It codes for CASSSSAGDTTTNEKLFF.

The chain couples TRBV6-5 to TRBJ2-1; 9 bases agree with TRBD1. The V segment lost 6 bases and the J segment 3 bases; nucleotides outside the gene matches: 3. The length of the CDR3 is 14 residues. Germline CDR1 MNHEY, CDR2 SVGAGI. CDR3 nucleotide sequence: TGTGCCAGCAGGGCGGACAGGGGCTACAATGAGCAGTTCTTC. It specifies CASRADRGYNEQFF.

This chain uses TRBV5-4 with TRBJ2-1; 7 positions agree with TRBD1. The CDR3 totals 12 residues. CDR1 and CDR2 (germline): SGHNT, YYREEE (reference sequence). J lost 11 bases, V lost 6 bases, and 8 bases had no gene match. The CDR3 DNA sequence: TGTGCCAGCACGGGGTGGGGACAGCAGCAGTTCTTC. Translating gives CASTGWGQQQFF.

The chain recombines TRBV4-3 with TRBJ1-3; D is undetermined. Trimming left V 0 bases short and J 3 bases short, with 12 bases between. The CDR3 contains 16 residues. Germline V CDR1 and CDR2: LGHNA, YSLEER. The CDR3 here is CASSQDRSAYGNTIYF. CDR3 bases: TGCGCCAGCAGCCAAGATCGATCGGCATATGGAAACACCATATATTTT.

The V gene is TRBV18, the J gene TRBJ2-7, with D hard to call. The length of the CDR3 is 11 residues. Trimming shortened V by 3 bases and J by 7 bases, and 7 bases separated the two germline ends. Germline CDR1 reads KGHSH; CDR2 reads LQKENI. The CDR3: CASSPSQEQYF. In DNA, the CDR3 is TGTGCCAGCTCACCCTCCCAGGAGCAGTACTTC.

The chain is built from TRBV2 and TRBJ2-5, with D unresolved. Deletions cut 6 bases from V and 2 bases from J, with 10 bases between. Per germline, CDR1 SNHLY and CDR2 FYNNEI. The CDR3 length is 13 residues. For the CDR3, the DNA is TGTGCCAGCAGCCCTGGCTTGCAAGAGACCCAGTACTTC. Translated, it gives CASSPGLQETQYF.

The genes are TRBV25-1 and TRBJ2-7; TRBD2 might be the D (6 bases). Germline V gene lookup returns CDR1 MGHDK and CDR2 SYGVNS. Trimming left V 1 base short and J 2 bases short, with 12 bases between. The length of the CDR3 is 15 residues. CDR3 coding DNA: TGTGCCAGCAGTGAATGGACGGGGGTTCCCTACGAGCAGTACTTC. It translates to CASSEWTGVPYEQYF.

The chain links TRBV30 to TRBJ2-7; tentative D call: TRBD2 (7 bases). The CDR3 covers 14 residues. Germline V lookup: CDR1 GTSNPN, CDR2 SVGIG (reference sequence). V lost 2 bases to trimming and J lost 6 bases, with 17 bases between them. The CDR3 loop is CAWSLGGPSGEQYF. The CDR3 bases are TGTGCCTGGAGTTTGGGGGGGCCGTCGGGCGAGCAGTACTTC.

The chain links TRBV5-4 to TRBJ2-7; 8 nucleotides agree with TRBD2. After removal of 2 bases from V and 7 bases from J, the junction contained 11 bases not matched to a gene. The germline V gene has CDR1 SGHNT and CDR2 YYREEE (reference sequence). The CDR3 extends over 15 amino acids. CDR3 residues: CASSFREGGLFEQYF. The CDR3 nucleotides are TGTGCCAGCAGCTTCCGGGAGGGAGGATTGTTTGAGCAGTACTTC.